Listed below are T cell receptor beta chains from one sample, sequenced in a study of blood T cell repertoires in COVID-19. The protocol was immunoSEQ multiplex PCR, while the TCRdb copy is restricted to in-frame clones and leaves out a portion. This repertoire shows just over 250,000 clones, about 89% found once; its top ten account for 2.3%. The sequencing input was peripheral blood. Receptors were obtained from a woman aged 45-59 years with acute or convalescent COVID-19. Each CDR3 is given with its conserved first and last residue. The D gene is left open where the match is weak.

j_call d_call v_call cdr3_nt cdr3_aa
TRBJ1-6 . TRBV7-6 TGTGCCAGCAGCCGGGGGGCGAGCTCCTATAATTCACCCCTCCACTTT CASSRGASSYNSPLHF
TRBJ2-5 . TRBV28 TGTGCCAGCAGTCACGGGGGGCTAGTGGGAGAGACCCAGTACTTC CASSHGGLVGETQYF
TRBJ2-7 . TRBV3-1/TRBV3-2 . CASSQASFGPGDYEQYF
TRBJ1-5 TRBD1 TRBV15 TGTGCCACCCACCCGGGGACAGGGAATGGACAGCCCCAGCATTTT CATHPGTGNGQPQHF
TRBJ2-3 . TRBV19 TGTGCCAGTAGTACCAGTGGTGCCGATACGCAGTATTTT CASSTSGADTQYF
TRBJ1-5 . TRBV4-1 TGCGCCAGCAGCCAAGTCGTGGCAGAAAATCAGCCCCAGCATTTT CASSQVVAENQPQHF
TRBJ2-1 TRBD2 TRBV5-4 TGTGCCAGCAGCTCGGGGACTAGCGGGCAGTACAATGAGCAGTTCTTC CASSSGTSGQYNEQFF
TRBJ1-6 TRBD1 TRBV6-2/TRBV6-3 TGTGCCAGCAGTTACACAGGGGACTCACCCCTCCACTTT CASSYTGDSPLHF
TRBJ1-2 . TRBV7-2 TGTGCCAGCAGCTTAGCAGGGGGAGTCGGCTACACCTTC CASSLAGGVGYTF
TRBJ1-4 . TRBV5-1 TGCGCCAGCAGCTTGGTTAGCGGCGGGATGGAAGAAAAACTGTTTTTT CASSLVSGGMEEKLFF
TRBJ2-1 TRBD2 TRBV28 TGTGCCAGCAGCAGATCTAGCGGAGGAAACAATGAGCAGTTCTTC CASSRSSGGNNEQFF
TRBJ2-7 TRBD2 TRBV6-5 TGTGCCAGCAGTCCGGGACTAGTGCCGGACGAGCAGTACTTC CASSPGLVPDEQYF
TRBJ1-5 . TRBV30 TGTGCCTGGAGTAAGGGGCATCAGCCCCAGCATTTT CAWSKGHQPQHF
TRBJ2-1 TRBD1 TRBV9 TGTGCCAGCAGGAGGACAGGGAGCTCCTACAATGAGCAGTTCTTC CASRRTGSSYNEQFF
TRBJ2-1 . TRBV12-3/TRBV12-4 TGTGCCAGCAGTTTCCTCCTGACGGGTGAGCAGTTCTTC CASSFLLTGEQFF